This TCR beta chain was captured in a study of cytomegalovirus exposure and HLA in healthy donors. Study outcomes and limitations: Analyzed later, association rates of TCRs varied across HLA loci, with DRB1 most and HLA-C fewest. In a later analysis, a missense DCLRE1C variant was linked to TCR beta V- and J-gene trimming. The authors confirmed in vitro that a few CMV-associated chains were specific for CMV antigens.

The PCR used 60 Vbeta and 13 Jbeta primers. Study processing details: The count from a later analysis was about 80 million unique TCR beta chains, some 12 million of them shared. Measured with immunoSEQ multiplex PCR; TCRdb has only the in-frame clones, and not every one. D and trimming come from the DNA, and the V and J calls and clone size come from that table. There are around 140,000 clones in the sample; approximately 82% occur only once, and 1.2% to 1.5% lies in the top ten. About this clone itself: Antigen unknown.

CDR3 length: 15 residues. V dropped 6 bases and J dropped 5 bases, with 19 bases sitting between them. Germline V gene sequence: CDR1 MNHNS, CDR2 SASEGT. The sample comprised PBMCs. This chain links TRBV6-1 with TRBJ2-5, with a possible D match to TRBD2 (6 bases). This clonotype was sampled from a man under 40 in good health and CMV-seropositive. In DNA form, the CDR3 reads TGTGCCAGCAGCGAAAGGCTAGCGATCTCGGAGACCCAGTACTTC. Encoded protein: CASSERLAISETQYF.